A single sample gave rise to the 16 T cell receptor beta chains below, sequenced in a study of blood T cell repertoires in COVID-19. Using immunoSEQ multiplex PCR, the repertoire was profiled, and TCRdb retains in-frame clones only, with some absent. The sample includes about 38,000 clones, roughly 87% seen only once; the top ten take approximately 7.2%. The sequenced sample was peripheral blood. These receptors were collected from a human donor in a cohort sampled during active COVID-19.

The V gene is TRBV7-3, the J gene TRBJ2-3; weak D call: TRBD2 (5 bases). V lost 4 bases and J 1 base, leaving 9 bases between the germline ends. The CDR3 contains 14 residues. Germline values: CDR1 SGHTA, CDR2 FQGTGA. The chain's CDR3 is CASSSAGGTDTQYF. For the CDR3, the DNA is TGTGCCAGCAGCTCCGCGGGTGGCACAGATACGCAGTATTTT.

The rearrangement joins TRBV6-6 to TRBJ2-5; possible D gene TRBD2, 6 bases. V gave up 5 bases and J gave up 4 bases, with 11 bases separating them. CDR1 is MNHNY, CDR2 SVGAGI, per germline (reference sequence). The CDR3 spans 13 residues. The CDR3, as DNA: TGTGCCAGCAGTCGACTAGATCGAGAGACCCAGTACTTC. Its protein product is CASSRLDRETQYF.

This clone was observed once. The V call is TRBV7-6, the J call TRBJ2-5; 7 bases align to TRBD1. Germline CDR1 and CDR2: SGHVS and FNYEAQ. After removal of 5 bases from V and 5 bases from J, the junction contained 14 bases not matched to a gene. There are 16 residues in the CDR3. The DNA for the CDR3 is TGTGCCAGCAGCCTTCAACAGGGGCGGGTGGTGGAGACCCAGTACTTC. Protein product: CASSLQQGRVVETQYF.

The chain links TRBV5-4 to TRBJ1-3; D is unclear. The germline V and J ends were trimmed by 0 bases and 2 bases, with 9 bases remaining between them. There are 15 residues in the CDR3. Germline assignment: CDR1 SGHNT and CDR2 YYREEE (reference sequence). DNA of the CDR3: TGTGCCAGCAGCTTGGTATCGGGAACTGGAAACACCATATATTTT. Translating it yields CASSLVSGTGNTIYF. Based on the CDR3 plus reference TRBV5-4 and TRBJ1-3, the full variable domain is ETGVTQSPTHLIKTRGQQVTLRCSSQSGHNTVSWYQQALGQGPQFIFQYYREEENGRGNFPPRFSGLQFPNYSSELNVNALELDDSALYLCASSLVSGTGNTIYFGEGSWLTVV.

The chain is built from TRBV11-2 and TRBJ2-5; D might be TRBD2 (5 bases). Germline CDR1 reads SGHAT; CDR2 reads FQNNGV. CDR3 length: 17 residues. Trimming took 3 bases from V and 1 from J, leaving 18 bases between them. The CDR3 nucleotides are TGTGCCAGCAGCTTTCTGTCCAACGGGGAGTTCCAAGAGACCCAGTACTTC. It encodes CASSFLSNGEFQETQYF.

The gene calls are TRBV28 and TRBJ2-7; D call uncertain. In germline, CDR1 is MDHEN, CDR2 SYDVKM. V lost 8 bases and J 2 bases, leaving 13 bases between the germline ends. The CDR3 is 13 amino acids. The CDR3 DNA sequence: TGTGCCAGCCGCGCCCCCCGTACCTACGAGCAGTACTTC. Protein product: CASRAPRTYEQYF. Filled out from reference TRBV28 and TRBJ2-7, the complete variable domain reads DVKVTQSSRYLVKRTGEKVFLECVQDMDHENMFWYRQDPGLGLRLIYFSYDVKMKEKGDIPEGYSVSREKKERFSLILESASTNQTSMYLCASRAPRTYEQYFGPGTRLTVT.

The rearrangement joins TRBV5-1 to TRBJ2-7; D unclear. The CDR3 sequence is 14 residues long. V was pared by 0 bases and J by 1 base, with 8 bases between. Per the germline V gene, CDR1 is SGHRS and CDR2 is YFSETQ. CDR3 protein: CASSLEYSSYEQYF. CDR3 bases: TGCGCCAGCAGCTTGGAGTACAGTTCCTACGAGCAGTACTTC.

This sequence joins TRBV7-3 and TRBJ2-3, with D possibly being TRBD1 (5 bases). Germline V gene data show CDR1 as SGHTA and CDR2 as FQGTGA. The germline V and J ends were trimmed by 5 bases and 6 bases, with 21 bases remaining between them. This CDR3 region has 16 residues. CDR3 bases: TGTGCCAGCAGCCCGGGTTCTAGGGGCGGAACGGATACGCAGTATTTT. Translated: CASSPGSRGGTDTQYF.

The rearrangement uses TRBV28 and TRBJ1-1; the match to TRBD1 covers 7 bases. This CDR3 has 15 amino acids. V lost 6 bases to trimming and J lost 1 base; unmatched junction nucleotides: 8. Germline loops: CDR1 MDHEN, CDR2 SYDVKM. Here the CDR3 DNA reads TGTGCCAGCAGACAGTACAGGGGCTCGAACACTGAAGCTTTCTTT. It is translated as CASRQYRGSNTEAFF.

This clone came up once. V gene TRBV27 combines with J gene TRBJ1-1, with TRBD1 identical over 7 bases. The CDR3 has 15 amino acids. Germline trimming cut 2 bases from V and 2 bases from J; bases unmatched to any gene: 5. The V gene's germline CDR1 is MNHEY and CDR2 SMNVEV (reference sequence). The CDR3 protein is CASSLTGALNTEAFF. Written as DNA, the CDR3 is TGTGCCAGCAGTTTAACAGGGGCCCTAAACACTGAAGCTTTCTTT.

The chain recombines TRBV6-6 with TRBJ2-3; the match to TRBD2 covers 10 bases. In germline, CDR1 is MNHNY, CDR2 SVGAGI (reference sequence). V trimming: 4 bases; J trimming: 2 bases; junction bases outside the gene matches: 6. The CDR3 spans 16 residues. The chain's CDR3 is CASSSLLAGFTDTQYF. The CDR3 DNA sequence: TGTGCCAGCAGTTCTCTACTAGCGGGATTCACAGATACGCAGTATTTT.

The sample holds a few counts of this clone. J is TRBJ2-2 and V is TRBV4-1, with D uncertain. The CDR3 has 15 amino acids. Deletions cut 1 base from V and 0 bases from J, with 6 bases between. Germline loops: CDR1 MGHRA, CDR2 YSYEKL. The CDR3: CASSQVAANTGELFF. In DNA, the CDR3 is TGCGCCAGCAGCCAAGTTGCGGCGAACACCGGGGAGCTGTTTTTT.

This clone was picked up one time. V and J are TRBV19 and TRBJ2-5, with D maybe TRBD1 (6 bases). The CDR3 spans 15 residues. Germline CDR1 and CDR2: LNHDA and SQIVND (reference sequence). The V end was cut by 7 bases, the J end by 2 bases, with 17 bases between. The CDR3, as DNA: TGTGCCAGTACCCCGAGGGGGTCGCTTCAAGAGACCCAGTACTTC. The encoded protein is CASTPRGSLQETQYF.

The V call is TRBV15, the J call TRBJ1-2, with TRBD1 identical over 8 bases. J gave up 7 bases and V 4 bases, and 8 bases lay outside the gene matches. Germline V CDR1 and CDR2: LNHNV, YYDKDF (reference sequence). The CDR3 is made up of 14 amino acids. The CDR3 protein is CATSTDRAFGGYTF. CDR3 nucleotide sequence: TGTGCCACCAGCACGGACAGGGCTTTTGGTGGCTACACCTTC. The full variable domain, in which reference TRBV15 and TRBJ1-2 provide the parts outside the CDR3, is DAMVIQNPRYQVTQFGKPVTLSCSQTLNHNVMYWYQQKSSQAPKLLFHYYDKDFNNEADTPDNFQSRRPNTSFCFLDIRSPGLGDTAMYLCATSTDRAFGGYTFGSGTRLTVV.

The chain is built from TRBV5-4 and TRBJ2-1; the D gene is possibly TRBD2 (6 bases). In germline, CDR1 is SGHNT, CDR2 YYREEE (reference sequence). V was cut by 0 bases and J by 12 bases, with 13 bases left in between. The length of the CDR3 is 13 residues. DNA for the CDR3: TGTGCCAGCAGCTTGGAGCCCTTCGGGGGGCAGTTCTTC. This encodes CASSLEPFGGQFF.

This clone was seen a few times. The genes are TRBV28 and TRBJ2-5; 11 nucleotides line up with TRBD2. Per the germline V gene, CDR1 is MDHEN and CDR2 is SYDVKM. V was clipped by 5 bases and J by 5 bases; unmatched bases: 7. The CDR3 is 15 amino acids. This CDR3 reads CASSKLAGASETQYF. Written as DNA, the CDR3 is TGTGCCAGCAGTAAACTAGCGGGAGCAAGCGAGACCCAGTACTTC. The entire variable domain, with the rest obtained from reference TRBV28 and TRBJ2-5, is as follows: DVKVTQSSRYLVKRTGEKVFLECVQDMDHENMFWYRQDPGLGLRLIYFSYDVKMKEKGDIPEGYSVSREKKERFSLILESASTNQTSMYLCASSKLAGASETQYFGPGTRLLVL.